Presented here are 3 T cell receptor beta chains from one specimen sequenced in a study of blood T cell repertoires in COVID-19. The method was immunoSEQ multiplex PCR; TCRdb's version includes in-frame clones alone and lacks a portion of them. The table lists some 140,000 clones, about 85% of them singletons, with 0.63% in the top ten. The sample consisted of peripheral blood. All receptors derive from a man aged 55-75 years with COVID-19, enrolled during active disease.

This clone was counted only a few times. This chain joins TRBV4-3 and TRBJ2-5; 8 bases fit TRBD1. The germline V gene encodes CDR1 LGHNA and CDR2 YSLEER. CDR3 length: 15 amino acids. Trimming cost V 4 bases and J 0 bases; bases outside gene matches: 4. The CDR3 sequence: CASSPGTGDQETQYF. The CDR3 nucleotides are TGCGCCAGCAGCCCCGGGACAGGCGACCAAGAGACCCAGTACTTC.

CDR3 bases: TGTGCCAGTAGTTCGGGACAGACCCCTTGGGAGTCCCTCCACTTT. The encoded protein is CASSSGQTPWESLHF. The chain employs TRBV19 and TRBJ1-6; 7 bases fit TRBD1. V shed 5 bases, J shed 14 bases, and the junction held 15 bases outside the gene matches. Per germline, CDR1 LNHDA and CDR2 SQIVND (reference sequence). This CDR3 has 15 amino acids.

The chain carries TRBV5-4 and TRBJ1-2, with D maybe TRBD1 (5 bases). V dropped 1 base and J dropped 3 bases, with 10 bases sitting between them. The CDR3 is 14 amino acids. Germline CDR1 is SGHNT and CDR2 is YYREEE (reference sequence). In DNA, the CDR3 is TGTGCCAGCAGCTTGTTCGGCAGGGACTATGGCTACACCTTC. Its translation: CASSLFGRDYGYTF. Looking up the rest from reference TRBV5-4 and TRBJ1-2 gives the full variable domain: ETGVTQSPTHLIKTRGQQVTLRCSSQSGHNTVSWYQQALGQGPQFIFQYYREEENGRGNFPPRFSGLQFPNYSSELNVNALELDDSALYLCASSLFGRDYGYTFGSGTRLTVV.